Presented here are 15 T cell receptor beta chains from one specimen sequenced in a study of shared clonotypes between healthy human individuals (dated by TCRdb to 2020 to 2022). CD8 naive samples were obtained by positive selection for CCR7 among CD45RO-negative cells, yielding a CD45RA+CCR7+ population from which TemRA cells were excluded. The library was generated by the immunoSEQ multiplex PCR assay. TCRdb limited this immuneACCESS table to in-frame rearrangements with V and J called. A share of clones is missing; checked studies link under half to unresolved V genes, and the rest is unexplained. Across this sample there are millions of clones, with more than 85% seen only once. The ten largest make up roughly 1.8% of the sample. Material: naive CD8+ T cells from PBMCs. This specimen's cell subset or site label, interpreted: CD45RA+CCR7+. These receptors were obtained from a man younger than 30 in good health. Some clones in this sample may be carry-over from other donors' samples.

CDR3 amino acids: CASSARWNTEAFF. The CDR3 DNA sequence: TGTGCCAGCAGTGCTCGCTGGAACACTGAAGCTTTCTTT. The chain carries TRBV27 and TRBJ1-1; D gene unclear. Trimming took 5 bases from V and 1 from J, leaving 8 bases between them. Germline CDR1 MNHEY, CDR2 SMNVEV (reference sequence). This CDR3 contains 13 residues.

On this clone: Other nucleotide sequences from this sample produce the same CDR3. The chain uses TRBV28 and TRBJ1-2; 7 bases map to TRBD1. CDR1 and CDR2 (germline): MDHEN, SYDVKM. CDR3 length: 14 amino acids. V lost 9 bases and J lost 3; bases outside the gene matches: 10. In nucleotides, the CDR3 is TGTGCCAGTAGACGGACAGGCGCGCACTATGGCTACACCTTC. It is translated as CASRRTGAHYGYTF.

The chain has TRBV4-3 and TRBJ2-1; D remains unclear. Trimming pared 0 bases from V and 3 bases from J, leaving 15 bases between. In germline, CDR1 is LGHNA, CDR2 YSLEER. The CDR3 sequence is 17 residues long. The CDR3 sequence: CASSQEGRRLLYNEQFF. The CDR3 coding sequence is TGCGCCAGCAGCCAAGAAGGTAGGAGACTCCTCTACAATGAGCAGTTCTTC.

This clone was counted a single time. This rearrangement joins TRBV27 to TRBJ2-2; 8 bases are a match to TRBD2. The length of the CDR3 is 19 residues. Germline CDR1 is MNHEY and CDR2 is SMNVEV (reference sequence). With V trimmed by 2 bases and J by 0 bases, 11 bases remained unmatched. CDR3: CASSLTQVTSGSNTGELFF. The CDR3 DNA is TGTGCCAGCAGTTTAACCCAGGTTACTAGCGGATCGAACACCGGGGAGCTGTTTTTT.

This chain uses TRBV28 with TRBJ1-5; no firm D call. V shed 4 bases and J shed 5 bases, with 12 bases lying between them. This CDR3 has 14 residues. Germline CDR1 is MDHEN and CDR2 is SYDVKM. CDR3 sequence (DNA): TGTGCCAGCAGTTCGACGGCTTCCCATCAGCCCCAGCATTTT. This sequence encodes CASSSTASHQPQHF.

V usage is TRBV19 and J usage is TRBJ2-3; TRBD2 aligns across 12 bases. There are 19 residues in the CDR3. V gave up 6 bases and J gave up 2 bases; unmatched junction bases: 15. Germline values: CDR1 LNHDA, CDR2 SQIVND (reference sequence). The CDR3 loop reads CASSPTSGSGLGHTDTQYF. CDR3 DNA sequence: TGTGCCAGTAGCCCGACTAGCGGGAGTGGGTTGGGGCACACAGATACGCAGTATTTT.

This chain links TRBV18 with TRBJ2-1, with TRBD2 as a possible D gene (6 bases). Germline V gives CDR1 KGHSH, CDR2 LQKENI. This CDR3 spans 15 amino acids. V was clipped by 4 bases and J by 6 bases, with 16 bases between them. CDR3 nucleotide sequence: TGTGCCAGCTCACTAGGCGGGGCCCCGGGCAATGAGCAGTTCTTC. Encoded protein: CASSLGGAPGNEQFF.

The V and J genes are TRBV7-2 and TRBJ2-7, with 9 positions matching TRBD2. The J segment lost 0 bases and the V segment lost 4 bases, leaving 4 bases of the junction unmatched. The germline V gene has CDR1 SGHTA and CDR2 FQGNSA. This CDR3 is built from 15 residues. In nucleotides, the CDR3 is TGTGCCAGCAGCTACCTAGCGGGATCCTCCTACGAGCAGTACTTC. This codes for CASSYLAGSSYEQYF.

The table lists this clone with a count of one. V usage is TRBV7-9 and J usage is TRBJ2-1; tentatively, D is TRBD1 or TRBD2 (7 bases each). The V and J ends lost 0 bases and 7 bases respectively, with 13 bases between them. Germline-derived CDR1 and CDR2 are SEHNR and FQNEAQ (reference sequence). This CDR3 comprises 15 residues. The CDR3 loop reads CASSLAGRGQNEQFF. CDR3 bases: TGTGCCAGCAGCTTAGCGGGGAGGGGGCAAAATGAGCAGTTCTTC.

The J gene is TRBJ2-7, the V gene TRBV7-6; 7 nucleotides line up with TRBD2. Germline loops: CDR1 SGHVS, CDR2 FNYEAQ. The CDR3 extends over 15 amino acids. V trimming: 2 bases; J trimming: 7 bases; junction bases outside the gene matches: 11. In DNA form, the CDR3 reads TGTGCCAGCAGCTTAAATGGGAGGGGTTCATTGGAGCAGTACTTC. Translating it yields CASSLNGRGSLEQYF.

This chain joins TRBV4-1 and TRBJ2-2; 14 positions agree with TRBD2. This CDR3 region has 16 residues. Looked up from germline, CDR1 is MGHRA and CDR2 is YSYEKL. The J segment lost 6 bases and the V segment lost 2 bases, leaving 2 bases of the junction unmatched. The CDR3 DNA sequence: TGCGCCAGCAGCCAATTGACTAGCGGGAGGGCCGGGGAGCTGTTTTTT. Translated: CASSQLTSGRAGELFF.

The rearrangement joins TRBV7-6 to TRBJ2-1; D might be TRBD1 (6 bases). Germline V CDR1 and CDR2: SGHVS, FNYEAQ. Trimming stripped 9 bases from V and 6 bases from J, with 18 bases between. The CDR3 sequence is 14 residues long. CDR3 sequence: CASGIGRGPNEQFF. The CDR3 coding sequence is TGTGCCAGTGGGATTGGCAGGGGTCCCAATGAGCAGTTCTTC. The entire variable domain, with the rest obtained from reference TRBV7-6 and TRBJ2-1, is as follows: GAGVSQSPRYKVTKRGQDVALRCDPISGHVSLYWYRQALGQGPEFLTYFNYEAQQDKSGLPNDRFSAERPEGSISTLTIQRTEQRDSAMYRCASGIGRGPNEQFFGPGTRLTVL.

J is TRBJ2-3 and V is TRBV4-1; 11 bases fit TRBD2. With V trimmed by 1 base and J by 3 bases, 9 bases remained unmatched. Per germline, CDR1 MGHRA and CDR2 YSYEKL. The CDR3 runs 18 residues. The CDR3 reads CASSQVTSGSGWTDTQYF. Written as DNA, the CDR3 is TGCGCCAGCAGCCAAGTAACTAGCGGGAGTGGTTGGACAGATACGCAGTATTTT.

The rearrangement links TRBV5-6 to TRBJ2-4; TRBD1 is a possible D gene (6 bases). The ends were cut back, 4 bases at V and 3 bases at J, with 11 bases in the middle. This CDR3 region has 14 residues. Germline V CDR1 and CDR2: SGHDT, YYEEEE. CDR3 in amino acids: CASSGAGVKNIQYF. The CDR3 DNA follows: TGTGCCAGCAGCGGGGCAGGGGTCAAAAACATTCAGTACTTC.

The chain has TRBV27 and TRBJ2-1; no firm D call. This CDR3 has 13 amino acids. Trimming took 4 bases from V and 7 from J, leaving 11 bases between them. The germline CDR1 and CDR2 sequences are MNHEY and SMNVEV (reference sequence). CDR3 sequence (DNA): TGTGCCAGCAGTTACGGCGCCCGAAATGAGCAGTTCTTC. Translation: CASSYGARNEQFF.